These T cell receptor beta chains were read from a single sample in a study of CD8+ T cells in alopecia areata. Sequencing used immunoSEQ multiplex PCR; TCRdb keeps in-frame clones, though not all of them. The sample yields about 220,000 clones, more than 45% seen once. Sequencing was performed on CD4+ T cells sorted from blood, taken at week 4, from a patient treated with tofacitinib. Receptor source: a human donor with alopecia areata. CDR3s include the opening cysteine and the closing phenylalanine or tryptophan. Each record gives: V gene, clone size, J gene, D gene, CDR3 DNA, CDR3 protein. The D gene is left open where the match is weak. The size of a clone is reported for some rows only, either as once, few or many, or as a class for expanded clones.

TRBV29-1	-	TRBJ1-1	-	TGCAGCGTCGAGGAGGGCTTTGAAGCTTTCTTT	CSVEEGFEAFF
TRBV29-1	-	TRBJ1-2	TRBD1	TGCAGCGTTGTTTCGCCAGGACAGGGCTCATATGGCTACACCTTC	CSVVSPGQGSYGYTF
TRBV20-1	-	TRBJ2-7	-	TGCAGTGCTCCCTCCAATTACGAGCAGTACTTC	CSAPSNYEQYF
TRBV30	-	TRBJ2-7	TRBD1	TGTGCCTGGAGGGGGACAGGGCACTACGAGCAGTACTTC	CAWRGTGHYEQYF
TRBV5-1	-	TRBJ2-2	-	TGCGCCAGCAGCTTGGCTGGGGAGCTGTTTTTT	CASSLAGELFF
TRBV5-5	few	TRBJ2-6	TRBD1	TGTGCCAGCAGCTCACAGGGGGCTGGGGCCAACGTCCTGACTTTC	CASSSQGAGANVLTF
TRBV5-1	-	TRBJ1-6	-	TGCGCCAGCAGCTTGGATTTTGATTCACCCCTCCACTTT	CASSLDFDSPLHF
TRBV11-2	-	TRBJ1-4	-	TGTGCCAGCAGCTTAGGTGGAGCTGAAAAACTGTTTTTT	CASSLGGAEKLFF
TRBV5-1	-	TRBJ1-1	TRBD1	TGCGCCAGCAGCTTCCGACAGGGAATGAACACTGAAGCTTTCTTT	CASSFRQGMNTEAFF
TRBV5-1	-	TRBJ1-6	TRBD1	TGCGCCAGCGGTTCCGGACAGGGCTTCTCACCCCTCCACTTT	CASGSGQGFSPLHF
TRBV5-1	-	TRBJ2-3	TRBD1	TGCGCCAGCAGCTGGGACAGTCGCACAGATACGCAGTATTTT	CASSWDSRTDTQYF
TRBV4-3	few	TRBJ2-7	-	TGCGCCAGCAGCCAAGAGGGGACCACACAGTACTTC	CASSQEGTTQYF
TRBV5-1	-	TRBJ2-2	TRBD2	TGCGCCAGCAGCACGGGACTAGCGCCGAACACCGGGGAGCTGTTTTTT	CASSTGLAPNTGELFF
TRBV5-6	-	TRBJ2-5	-	TGTGCCAGCAGCTGGACAGCGCAAGAGACCCAGTACTTC	CASSWTAQETQYF
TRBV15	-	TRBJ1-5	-	TGTGCCACCAGCAGAGATCGGGCAGGGAGCAATCAGCCCCAGCATTTT	CATSRDRAGSNQPQHF
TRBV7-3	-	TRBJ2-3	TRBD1	TGTGCCAGCAGCCAGACAGGGGCACCAGATACGCAGTATTTT	CASSQTGAPDTQYF
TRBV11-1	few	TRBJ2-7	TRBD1	TGTGCCAGCAGCTACCATACCGGGACAGGGTTCTACGAGCAGTACTTC	CASSYHTGTGFYEQYF
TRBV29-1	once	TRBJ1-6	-	TGCAGTTTCCCCCACCTGAATTCACCCCTCCACTTT	CSFPHLNSPLHF